This entry is about one TCR beta chain. This clonotype was counted between two and nine times. The antigen it binds to is not known. No clone much larger than this one lies a single base away; base qualities are absent. Trimming removed 2 bases from V and 2 bases from J; the gene matches leave 6 bases unexplained. From the cysteine up to the phenylalanine, the CDR3 has a length of 16 residues. Here the CDR3 DNA is all that survives: 48 bases in frame from base 1. CDR1 is given as SGHAT and CDR2 as FQDESV, both from the germline V gene (reference sequence). This record comes from a study of human T cells and chemical hapten exposure (dated by TCRdb to the early 2020s). Turning to the overall study: For sensitization, 2% DPC in acetone was applied to an approximately 2 cm by approximately 2 cm area of upper inner arm skin. Libraries were pooled for sequencing, and per-sample TCR yields varied mainly because of small differences in library volumes within the pool. Throughout the roughly 24-week study period, patients were also given weekly therapeutic DPC doses on the scalp. Patient blood was sampled pre-sensitization (week 0) and at 2, 6 and about 24 weeks after DPC sensitization. The patient cohort, mostly female, included alopecia areata with under or over 50% scalp involvement, alopecia totalis and alopecia universalis. Twenty-nine alopecia patients provided blood for TCR sequencing at one to four time points (pre-sensitization, 2, 6 and 24 weeks). In alopecia patients, the study followed how the peripheral blood TCR repertoire changed in vivo over primary and secondary sensitization to diphenylcyclopropenone (DPC), a hapten. Patch testing on the upper back used Finn chambers containing 0.01% DPC, with scoring done after 6 days according to International Contact Dermatitis Research Group standards. Findings and caveats that apply to the study as a whole: DPC sensitization did not change the number of TCRs with a frequency above 1 in 1000, and there was no evidence of changes in global repertoire structure. Expanded TCRs formed significantly more large CDR3 similarity clusters than pre-sensitization or healthy control sets, consistent with antigen-driven responses. Patch test score correlated positively with the number of PT1 expanded TCRs, reaching significance at thresholds 8, 16 and 32 but not at 4. Because all patients had alopecia, a presumed autoimmune disease, the immune response of the patients might differ from that of healthy individuals. Repeated subsampling changed both the strength of the expansion versus patch-test correlation and the threshold at which the correlation became significant.

Libraries were built with RACE. Sequencing instrument: NextSeq 500. Library preparation attached unique molecular identifiers to individual cDNA molecules for quantitative, reproducible TCR counting. Each blood RNA sample was used to sequence both TCR alpha and TCR beta chains. The original pipeline was this. Samples had a median of roughly 87,000 TCRs, with a range from roughly 20,000 to 700,000. The Decombinator software suite was used to annotate the V, J and CDR3 of the TCR reads. For PS versus PT1 abundance plots, all samples were subsampled to the same number of TCRs (28,000). Expanded TCRs were defined as absent before sensitization and observed at least eight times at the 2-week time point. The public reads were run again by TCRdb, first through fastp at Q25 and then through MiXCR, and only productive beta chains were kept. Identical CDR3 proteins give one entry, which carries the most common genes and DNA. TCRdb's processing, not the authors' own work, is the source of the V and J calls. The sample table lists about 190,000 distinct CDR3 sequences, 24% of them with a count of one. Of the sample, roughly 2.3% falls within the top ten clones.

Sample time point, as interpreted from the label and publication: patch test 3, about 24 weeks after DPC sensitization. The sample's treatment or condition, from its label and the paper: therapeutic diphenylcyclopropenone sensitization with weekly scalp DPC. Blood at each patch-test visit was drawn before the patch test was applied. Patients were eligible if aged 18 to 70, diagnosed with alopecia and judged suitable for DPC therapy, and pregnant patients were excluded. Total RNA was extracted from unfractionated whole blood collected in Tempus Blood RNA tubes. Recombination joined TRBV11-1 with TRBJ2-5; 9 junctional bases match TRBD2. Sequenced material: whole blood, taken in connection with sensitization to the hapten diphenylcyclopropenone (DPC). The TCR was taken from a woman aged 40 to 50 with alopecia areata. Some clones in this sample may be carry-over from other donors' samples. The DNA is as follows: TGTGCCAGCAGCTTAAGGAGCGGGAGGCGGCAAGAGACCCAGTACTTC. Its amino acids are CASSLRSGRRQETQYF.